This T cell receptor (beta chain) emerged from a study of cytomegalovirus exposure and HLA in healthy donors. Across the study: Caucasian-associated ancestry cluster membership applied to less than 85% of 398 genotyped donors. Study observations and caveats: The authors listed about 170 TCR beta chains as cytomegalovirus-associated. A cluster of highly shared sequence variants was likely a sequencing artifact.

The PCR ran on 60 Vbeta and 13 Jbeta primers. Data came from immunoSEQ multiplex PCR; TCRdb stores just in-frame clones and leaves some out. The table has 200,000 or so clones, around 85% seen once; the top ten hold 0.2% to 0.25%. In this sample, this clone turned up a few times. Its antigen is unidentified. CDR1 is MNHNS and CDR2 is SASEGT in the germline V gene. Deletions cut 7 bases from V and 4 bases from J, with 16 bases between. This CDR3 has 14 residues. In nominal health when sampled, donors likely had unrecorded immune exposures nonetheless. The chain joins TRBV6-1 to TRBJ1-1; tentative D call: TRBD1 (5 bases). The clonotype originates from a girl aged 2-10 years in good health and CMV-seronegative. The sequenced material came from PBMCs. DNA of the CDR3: TGTGCCAGCATTTCTTTCATAAGGGGCACTGAAGCTTTCTTT. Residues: CASISFIRGTEAFF.